These 27 T cell receptor beta chains were all obtained from the same sample, sequenced in a study of response to subunit inactivated influenza vaccine. In TCRdb, the RT-PCR reads were re-called with MiXCR into one record per CDR3 protein. The top ten hold 7.5% to 8% of the sample, which has 590,000 or so distinct CDR3 sequences, around 15% seen once. The material sequenced was PBMCs from blood, taken about 14 days before vaccination. The source is a man aged 45-65 years who received an inactivated influenza vaccine.

The rearrangement joins TRBV29-1 to TRBJ2-3; D remains unclear. Germline V CDR1 and CDR2: SQVTM, ANQGSEA. The CDR3 sequence is 13 residues long. Trimming cost V 4 bases and J 1 base, with 9 bases left between them. CDR3 protein: CSVGASRTDTQYF. The CDR3 nucleotides are TGCAGCGTTGGAGCGAGCCGCACAGATACGCAGTATTTT.

This clonotype came up a few times. This chain joins TRBV4-1 and TRBJ2-2; 7 nucleotides line up with TRBD1. The junction had 10 bases not matched to a gene; V was cut back by 2 bases and J by 1 base. There are 18 residues in the CDR3. The germline V gene has CDR1 MGHRA and CDR2 YSYEKL. CDR3 nucleotides: TGCGCCAGCAGCCAAAGAAGGGTTGGGACAGTGAACACCGGGGAGCTGTTTTTT. Encoded protein: CASSQRRVGTVNTGELFF.

The chain links TRBV7-9 to TRBJ1-1; D unclear. The CDR3 has 14 residues. The germline CDR1 and CDR2 sequences are SEHNR and FQNEAQ (reference sequence). Trimming removed 5 bases at V and 1 base at J, with 11 bases between. The DNA of the CDR3 is TGTGCCAGCAGCCGGGAGGGTGAGAACACTGAAGCTTTCTTT. Protein product: CASSREGENTEAFF.

The chain combines TRBV5-1 with TRBJ2-1, with D tentatively TRBD1 (6 bases). Germline V lookup: CDR1 SGHRS, CDR2 YFSETQ. V lost 0 bases, J lost 9 bases, and 13 bases lay in between. The CDR3 is 14 residues long. CDR3 region: CASSLDRALSEQFF. The DNA of the CDR3 is TGCGCCAGCAGCTTGGACAGGGCGTTAAGTGAGCAGTTCTTC.

The rearrangement joins TRBV18 to TRBJ2-3, with D perhaps TRBD1 or TRBD2 (6 bases each). Germline CDR1 KGHSH, CDR2 LQKENI. V lost 3 bases and J 2 bases, leaving 21 bases between the germline ends. The length of the CDR3 is 18 residues. CDR3 amino acids: CASSPPYGGGLDTDTQYF. DNA of the CDR3: TGTGCCAGCTCACCTCCCTACGGAGGGGGGCTGGACACAGATACGCAGTATTTT. Drawing the rest from reference TRBV18 and TRBJ2-3, the complete variable domain is NAGVMQNPRHLVRRRGQEARLRCSPMKGHSHVYWYRQLPEEGLKFMVYLQKENIIDESGMPKERFSAEFPKEGPSILRIQQVVRGDSAAYFCASSPPYGGGLDTDTQYFGPGTRLTVL.

This clonotype was picked up a small number of times. The chain links TRBV28 to TRBJ2-2; no firm D call. V lost 5 bases, J lost 1 base, and 14 bases lay in between. Germline V gene lookup returns CDR1 MDHEN and CDR2 SYDVKM. This CDR3 spans 16 amino acids. The CDR3 DNA reads TGTGCCAGCAGTCCCGGACGTACTTGGAACACCGGGGAGCTGTTTTTT. Translated: CASSPGRTWNTGELFF.

V usage is TRBV20-1 and J usage is TRBJ2-5, with 9 bases identical to TRBD1. Germline V gives CDR1 DFQATT, CDR2 SNEGSKA (reference sequence). This CDR3 spans 14 amino acids. The CDR3 loop is CGGQRTGEKETQYF. DNA for the CDR3: TGCGGGGGGCAGCGGACAGGGGAAAAAGAGACCCAGTACTTC.

This clonotype was seen a handful of times. The chain recombines TRBV7-9 with TRBJ1-6, with a possible D match to TRBD1 (6 bases). V dropped 5 bases and J dropped 9 bases, with 20 bases sitting between them. This CDR3 comprises 16 residues. The germline V gene has CDR1 SEHNR and CDR2 FQNEAQ (reference sequence). The CDR3 sequence is CASSPGGGRRFSPLHF. The CDR3 bases are TGTGCCAGCAGCCCCGGGGGGGGCAGGAGATTTTCACCCCTCCACTTT. The whole variable domain, remainder taken from reference TRBV7-9 and TRBJ1-6, is DTGVSQNPRHKITKRGQNVTFRCDPISEHNRLYWYRQTLGQGPEFLTYFQNEAQLEKSRLLSDRFSAERPKGSFSTLEIQRTEQGDSAMYLCASSPGGGRRFSPLHFGNGTRLTVT.

CDR3 region: CASSLKGRGGVGTQYF. The CDR3 nucleotides read TGTGCCAGCAGCTTAAAGGGCCGGGGAGGTGTCGGGACCCAGTACTTC. This rearrangement joins TRBV7-2 to TRBJ2-5; D is perhaps TRBD2 (6 bases). From germline, CDR1 is SGHTA and CDR2 FQGNSA. CDR3 size: 16 residues. Between the trimmed V and J ends, which lost 2 bases and 7 bases, there was a span of 20 bases.

This clonotype was observed a few times. The chain employs TRBV20-1 and TRBJ2-1; D unclear. CDR3 size: 14 residues. Germline CDR1 DFQATT, CDR2 SNEGSKA (reference sequence). V was trimmed by 3 bases and J by 1 base, leaving 10 bases between them. The CDR3 DNA is TGCAGTGCTAGCGTGGAGACGTCCTACAATGAGCAGTTCTTC. Translating it yields CSASVETSYNEQFF.

This clonotype was recorded at least ten times. This rearrangement joins TRBV30 to TRBJ1-4, with 7 bases matching TRBD1. Looked up from germline, CDR1 is GTSNPN and CDR2 is SVGIG (reference sequence). V dropped 1 base and J dropped 10; count of bases not matched to a gene: 9. The CDR3 is 14 residues long. Here the CDR3 reads CAWSANRGVGKLFF. Written as DNA, the CDR3 is TGTGCCTGGAGTGCAAACAGGGGAGTGGGAAAACTGTTTTTT.

On this clonotype: One end of the junction varies from germline; a read error may be responsible. The chain couples TRBV5-5 to TRBJ2-7; D is possibly TRBD1 (5 bases). The germline gives CDR1 SGHKS, CDR2 YYEKEE (reference sequence). This CDR3 comprises 14 residues. This CDR3 reads CASSFKGNPYEHYF. The CDR3 bases are TGTGCCAGCAGCTTTAAGGGGAACCCCTACGAGCACTACTTC.

This clonotype was picked up a small number of times. The chain has TRBV3-1 and TRBJ2-7; no clear D. Germline CDR1 and CDR2: LGHDT and YNNKEL (reference sequence). This CDR3 is built from 12 residues. The V end lost 2 bases, the J end lost 4 bases, and 6 bases lay between the germline ends. The chain's CDR3 is CASSQSEYEQYF. Here the CDR3 DNA reads TGTGCCAGCAGCCAAAGTGAGTACGAGCAGTACTTC.

The sample holds a few counts of this clonotype. This chain connects TRBV7-9 to TRBJ2-5, with TRBD1 matching 10 bases. CDR1 SEHNR and CDR2 FQNEAQ come from the germline V gene (reference sequence). Trimming at V came to 7 bases and at J to 6 bases, leaving 8 bases not matched to a gene. The CDR3 runs to 14 residues. In DNA form, the CDR3 reads TGTGCCAGCATAACCGGGACAGGGGAAAAGACCCAGTACTTC. The encoded protein is CASITGTGEKTQYF.

The chain carries TRBV15 and TRBJ1-1; 9 nucleotides agree with TRBD1. With 0 bases clipped from V and 1 base from J, the junction kept 0 bases outside the gene matches. The length of the CDR3 is 15 residues. Germline V gene lookup returns CDR1 LNHNV and CDR2 YYDKDF (reference sequence). CDR3 sequence: CATSREDRGNTEAFF. The CDR3 nucleotides are TGTGCCACCAGCAGAGAGGACAGGGGGAACACTGAAGCTTTCTTT.

This clonotype was recorded at least ten times. The genes are TRBV6-1 and TRBJ2-1, with D unresolved. Per germline, CDR1 MNHNS and CDR2 SASEGT. CDR3 length equals 15 residues. The ends were cut back, 2 bases at V and 0 bases at J, with 8 bases in the middle. The CDR3 sequence: CASSEHQSSYNEQFF. CDR3 nucleotide sequence: TGTGCCAGCAGTGAACACCAGAGCTCCTACAATGAGCAGTTCTTC.

Many counts were recorded for this clonotype. The chain has TRBV10-3 and TRBJ1-1; D gene ambiguous. CDR3 length: 12 amino acids. V was cut by 1 base and J by 2 bases, with 2 bases left in between. CDR1 ENHRY and CDR2 SYGVKD come from the germline V gene. CDR3 residues: CAISELNTEAFF. For the CDR3, the DNA is TGTGCCATCAGTGAGTTAAACACTGAAGCTTTCTTT.

The chain links TRBV5-1 to TRBJ2-3; possibly TRBD1 or TRBD2 for D (5 bases each). Germline CDR1 reads SGHRS; CDR2 reads YFSETQ. The CDR3 is 15 residues long. V lost 2 bases and J lost 2, with 12 bases in between. In nucleotides, the CDR3 is TGCGCCAGCAGCTTAAGACCGGGGCACACAGATACGCAGTATTTT. Amino acid sequence: CASSLRPGHTDTQYF.

The table lists this clonotype with many counts. The V and J genes are TRBV4-3 and TRBJ1-6; D unresolved. The CDR3 runs to 15 residues. The germline CDR1 and CDR2 sequences are LGHNA and YSLEER. Trimming stripped 4 bases from V and 6 bases from J, with 13 bases between. This CDR3 is CASSRTMDGNSPLHF. The CDR3 coding sequence is TGCGCCAGCAGCCGGACCATGGACGGTAATTCACCCCTCCACTTT.

This clonotype was seen many times. The V call is TRBV10-3, the J call TRBJ2-7; 11 bases map to TRBD2. Trimming at V came to 6 bases and at J to 3 bases, leaving 10 bases not matched to a gene. Germline V gene sequence: CDR1 ENHRY, CDR2 SYGVKD. This CDR3 has 16 residues. The CDR3 spells CAIRAKPGTSGYEQYF. For the CDR3, the DNA is TGTGCCATCAGAGCAAAACCCGGGACTAGCGGCTACGAGCAGTACTTC.

This chain joins TRBV4-1 and TRBJ2-7; TRBD1 or TRBD2 may be the D gene (5 bases each). The V end was cut by 4 bases, the J end by 3 bases, with 19 bases between. Germline CDR1 reads MGHRA; CDR2 reads YSYEKL. This CDR3 spans 16 amino acids. CDR3 protein: CASSPLRGAVIYEQYF. The CDR3 coding sequence is TGCGCCAGCAGCCCCTTACGAGGGGCGGTAATCTACGAGCAGTACTTC.

There are a few counts of this clonotype. V usage is TRBV28 and J usage is TRBJ1-5; TRBD1 might be the D (5 bases). The V end lost 6 bases, the J end lost 9 bases, and 12 bases lay between the germline ends. This CDR3 is 12 amino acids long. Germline V CDR1 and CDR2: MDHEN, SYDVKM. The CDR3 sequence: CASSQGLRPQHF. DNA of the CDR3: TGTGCCAGCAGCCAGGGTTTACGGCCCCAGCATTTT.

This clonotype has a single count. A much larger clonotype is one base distant, so this may be a read error. The chain employs TRBV5-6 and TRBJ2-7; 11 bases map to TRBD2. The ends lost 1 base at V and 10 bases at J; junction bases unmatched: 7. CDR3 length: 14 residues. Germline values: CDR1 SGHDT, CDR2 YYEEEE. The CDR3 nucleotides read TGTGCCAGCAGCTTGTCTAGCGGGAGGACCCAACAGTACTTC. It is translated as CASSLSSGRTQQYF.

The genes are TRBV7-8 and TRBJ2-7; no clear D. Trimming stripped 0 bases from V and 2 bases from J, with 5 bases between. The germline gives CDR1 SGHVS, CDR2 FQNEAQ. The CDR3 consists of 13 residues. CDR3 nucleotide sequence: TGTGCCAGCAGCTTAGCGATGACCTACGAGCAGTACTTC. Translated: CASSLAMTYEQYF.

This clonotype was seen more than once but under ten times. The chain has TRBV18 and TRBJ2-1; 8 bases map to TRBD1. The V segment lost 5 bases and the J segment 13 bases; nucleotides outside the gene matches: 13. Germline CDR1 KGHSH, CDR2 LQKENI. This CDR3 has 14 amino acids. The CDR3 nucleotides read TGTGCCAGCTCAACTTCGGACAGGGTATCGGTTCAGTTCTTC. This translates into CASSTSDRVSVQFF.

Comment on this clonotype: A read error may account for a junction end that differs from germline. The chain recombines TRBV25-1 with TRBJ1-1; D is unclear. Germline-derived CDR1 and CDR2 are MGHDK and SYGVNS. The CDR3 has 13 amino acids. The CDR3 here is CASSEGVKTEAFF. The CDR3 nucleotides read TGTGCCAGCAGTGAAGGGGTGAAGACTGAAGCTTTCTTT.

This clonotype was seen only a few times. V usage is TRBV5-1 and J usage is TRBJ2-5; perhaps TRBD1 as D (5 bases). The CDR3 runs to 14 residues. In germline, CDR1 is SGHRS, CDR2 YFSETQ. Between the trimmed V and J ends, which lost 8 bases and 4 bases, there was a span of 18 bases. CDR3 sequence reads: CASGRQGLRETQYF. CDR3 DNA sequence: TGCGCCAGTGGGCGGCAGGGTTTGCGAGAGACCCAGTACTTC.